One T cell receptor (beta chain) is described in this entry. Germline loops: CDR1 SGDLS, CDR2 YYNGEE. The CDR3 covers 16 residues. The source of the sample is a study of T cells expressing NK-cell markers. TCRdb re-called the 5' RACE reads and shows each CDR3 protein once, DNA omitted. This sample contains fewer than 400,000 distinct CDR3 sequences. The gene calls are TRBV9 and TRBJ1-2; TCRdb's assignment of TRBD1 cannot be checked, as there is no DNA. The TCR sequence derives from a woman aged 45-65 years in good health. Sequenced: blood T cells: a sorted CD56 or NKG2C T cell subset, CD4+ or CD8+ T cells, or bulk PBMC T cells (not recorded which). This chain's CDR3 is CASSSWGSSFNYGYTF.